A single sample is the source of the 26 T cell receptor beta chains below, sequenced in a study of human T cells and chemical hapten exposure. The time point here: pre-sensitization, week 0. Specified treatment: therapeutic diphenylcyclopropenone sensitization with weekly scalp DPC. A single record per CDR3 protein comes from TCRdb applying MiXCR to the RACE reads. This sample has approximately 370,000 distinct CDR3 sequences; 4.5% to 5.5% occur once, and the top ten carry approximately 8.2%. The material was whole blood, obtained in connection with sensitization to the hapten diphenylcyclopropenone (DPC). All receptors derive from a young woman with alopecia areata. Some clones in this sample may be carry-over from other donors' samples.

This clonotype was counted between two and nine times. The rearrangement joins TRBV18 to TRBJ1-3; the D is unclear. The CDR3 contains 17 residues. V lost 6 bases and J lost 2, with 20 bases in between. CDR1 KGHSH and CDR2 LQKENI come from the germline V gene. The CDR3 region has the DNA TGTGCCAGCTCGCAATCCGCCGGGCCCGCCGCTGGAAACACCATATATTTT. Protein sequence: CASSQSAGPAAGNTIYF.

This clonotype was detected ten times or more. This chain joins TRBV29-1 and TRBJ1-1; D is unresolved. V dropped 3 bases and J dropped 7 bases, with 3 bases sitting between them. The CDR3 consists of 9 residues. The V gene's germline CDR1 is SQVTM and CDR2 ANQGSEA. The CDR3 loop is CSVDSEAFF. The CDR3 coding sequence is TGCAGCGTTGATAGTGAAGCTTTCTTT.

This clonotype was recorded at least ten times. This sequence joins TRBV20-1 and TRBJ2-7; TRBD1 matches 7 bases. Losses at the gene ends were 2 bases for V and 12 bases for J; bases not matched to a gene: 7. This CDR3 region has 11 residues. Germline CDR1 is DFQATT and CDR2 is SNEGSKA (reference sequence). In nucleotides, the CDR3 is TGCAGTGCTAGATTAGGGACAGCGGTGTACTTC. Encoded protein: CSARLGTAVYF.

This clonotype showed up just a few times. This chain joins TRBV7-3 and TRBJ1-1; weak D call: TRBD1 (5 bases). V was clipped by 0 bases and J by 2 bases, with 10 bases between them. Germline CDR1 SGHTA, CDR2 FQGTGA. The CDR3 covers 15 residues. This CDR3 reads CASSLTADRNTEAFF. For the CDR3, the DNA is TGTGCCAGCAGCTTAACGGCCGACAGAAACACTGAAGCTTTCTTT.

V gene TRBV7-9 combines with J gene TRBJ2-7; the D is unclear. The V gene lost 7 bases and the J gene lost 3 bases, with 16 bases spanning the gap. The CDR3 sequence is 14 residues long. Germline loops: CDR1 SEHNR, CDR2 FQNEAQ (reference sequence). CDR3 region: CASTLHPPVYEQYF. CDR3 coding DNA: TGTGCCAGCACTCTACACCCGCCCGTCTACGAGCAGTACTTC.

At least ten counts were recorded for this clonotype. This CDR3 reads CASSLTGGNTEAFF. The CDR3 DNA sequence: TGCGCCAGCAGCTTGACAGGCGGCAACACTGAAGCTTTCTTT. V is TRBV5-1 and J is TRBJ1-1; perhaps TRBD1 as D (5 bases). V was cut by 1 base and J by 2 bases, with 9 bases left in between. The CDR3 contains 14 residues. The V gene's germline CDR1 is SGHRS and CDR2 YFSETQ.

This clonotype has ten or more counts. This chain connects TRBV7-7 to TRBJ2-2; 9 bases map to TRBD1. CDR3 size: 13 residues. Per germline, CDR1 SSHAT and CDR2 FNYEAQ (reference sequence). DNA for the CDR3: TGTGCTAGCGGAGACAGGGGGACCGGGGAGCTGTTTTTT. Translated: CASGDRGTGELFF.

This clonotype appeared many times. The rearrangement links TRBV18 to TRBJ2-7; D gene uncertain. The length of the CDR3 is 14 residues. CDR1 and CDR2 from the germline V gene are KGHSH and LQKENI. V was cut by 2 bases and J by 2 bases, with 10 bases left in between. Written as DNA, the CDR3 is TGTGCCAGCTCACCAGAGTCCACAACCTACGAGCAGTACTTC. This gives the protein CASSPESTTYEQYF. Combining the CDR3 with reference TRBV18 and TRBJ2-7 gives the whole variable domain NAGVMQNPRHLVRRRGQEARLRCSPMKGHSHVYWYRQLPEEGLKFMVYLQKENIIDESGMPKERFSAEFPKEGPSILRIQQVVRGDSAAYFCASSPESTTYEQYFGPGTRLTVT.

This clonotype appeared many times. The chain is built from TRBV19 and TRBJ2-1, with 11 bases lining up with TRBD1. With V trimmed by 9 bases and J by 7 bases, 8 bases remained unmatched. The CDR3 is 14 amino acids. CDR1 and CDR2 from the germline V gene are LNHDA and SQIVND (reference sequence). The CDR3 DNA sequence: TGTGCCAGCGCGGACAGGGGGCTGAGGAATGAGCAGTTCTTC. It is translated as CASADRGLRNEQFF.

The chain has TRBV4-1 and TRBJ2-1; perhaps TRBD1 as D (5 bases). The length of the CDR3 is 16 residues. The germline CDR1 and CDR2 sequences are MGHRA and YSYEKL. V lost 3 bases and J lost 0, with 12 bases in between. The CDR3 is CASSHPTASSYNEQFF. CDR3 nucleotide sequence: TGCGCCAGCAGCCATCCGACAGCGAGCTCCTACAATGAGCAGTTCTTC.

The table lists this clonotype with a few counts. CDR3 DNA sequence: TGTGCCAGCAGTGAAAAAATGGATGGGCCCCAGCATTTT. Its translation: CASSEKMDGPQHF. The chain employs TRBV25-1 and TRBJ1-5; D not resolved. V was pared by 2 bases and J by 9 bases, with 11 bases between. The CDR3 consists of 13 residues. From germline, CDR1 is MGHDK and CDR2 SYGVNS.

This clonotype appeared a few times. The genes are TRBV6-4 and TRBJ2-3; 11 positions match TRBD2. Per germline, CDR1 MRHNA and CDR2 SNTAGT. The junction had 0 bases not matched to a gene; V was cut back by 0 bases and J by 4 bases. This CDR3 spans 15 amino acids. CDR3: CASSDSSGGADTQYF. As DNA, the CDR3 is TGTGCCAGCAGTGACTCTAGCGGGGGGGCAGATACGCAGTATTTT.

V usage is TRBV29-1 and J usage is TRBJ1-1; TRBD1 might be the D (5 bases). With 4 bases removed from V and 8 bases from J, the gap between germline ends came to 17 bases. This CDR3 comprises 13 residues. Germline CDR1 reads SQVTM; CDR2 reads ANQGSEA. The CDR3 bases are TGCAGCGTTGGCTCAGAGAAGAACAGGGAAGCTTTCTTT. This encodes CSVGSEKNREAFF.

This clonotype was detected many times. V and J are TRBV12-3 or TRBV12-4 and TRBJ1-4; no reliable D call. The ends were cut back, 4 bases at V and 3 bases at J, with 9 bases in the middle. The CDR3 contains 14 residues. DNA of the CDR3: TGTGCCAGCAGTTCGCTGACTTCTAATGAAAAACTGTTTTTT. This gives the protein CASSSLTSNEKLFF.

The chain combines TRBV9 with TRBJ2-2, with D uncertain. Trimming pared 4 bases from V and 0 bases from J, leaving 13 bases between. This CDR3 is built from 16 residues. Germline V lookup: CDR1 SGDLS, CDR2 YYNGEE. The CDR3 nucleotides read TGTGCCAGCAGCCCCTTTTCGCAGGCGAACACCGGGGAGCTGTTTTTT. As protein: CASSPFSQANTGELFF.

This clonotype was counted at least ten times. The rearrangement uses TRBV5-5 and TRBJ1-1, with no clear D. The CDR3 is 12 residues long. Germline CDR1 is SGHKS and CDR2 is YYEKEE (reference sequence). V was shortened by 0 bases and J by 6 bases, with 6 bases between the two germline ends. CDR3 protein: CASSLAVAEAFF. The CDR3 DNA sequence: TGTGCCAGCAGCTTGGCCGTGGCTGAAGCTTTCTTT.

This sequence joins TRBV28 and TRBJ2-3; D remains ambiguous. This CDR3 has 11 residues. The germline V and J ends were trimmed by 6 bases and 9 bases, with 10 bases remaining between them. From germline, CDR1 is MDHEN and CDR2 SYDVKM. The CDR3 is CASRVEVTQYF. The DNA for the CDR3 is TGTGCCAGCAGGGTTGAGGTAACGCAGTATTTT.

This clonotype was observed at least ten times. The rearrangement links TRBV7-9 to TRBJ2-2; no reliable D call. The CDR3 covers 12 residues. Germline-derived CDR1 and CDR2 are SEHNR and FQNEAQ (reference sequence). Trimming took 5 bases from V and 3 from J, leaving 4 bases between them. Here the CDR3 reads CASSEYTGELFF. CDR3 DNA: TGTGCCAGCAGCGAATACACCGGGGAGCTGTTTTTT.

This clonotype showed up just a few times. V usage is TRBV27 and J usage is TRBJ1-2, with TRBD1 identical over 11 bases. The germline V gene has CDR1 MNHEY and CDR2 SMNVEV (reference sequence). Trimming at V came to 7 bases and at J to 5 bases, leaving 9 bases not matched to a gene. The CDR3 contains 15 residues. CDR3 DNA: TGTGCCAGCACTGTTGGAGGGACAGGGGGTTATGGCTACACCTTC. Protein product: CASTVGGTGGYGYTF.

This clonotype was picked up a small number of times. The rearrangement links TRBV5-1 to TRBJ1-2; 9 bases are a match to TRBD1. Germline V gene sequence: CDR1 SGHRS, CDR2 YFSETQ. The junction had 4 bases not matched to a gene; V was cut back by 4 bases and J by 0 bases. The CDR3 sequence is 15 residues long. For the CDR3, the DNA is TGCGCCAGCAGCGTGGACAGGGGAGCTAACTATGGCTACACCTTC. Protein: CASSVDRGANYGYTF.

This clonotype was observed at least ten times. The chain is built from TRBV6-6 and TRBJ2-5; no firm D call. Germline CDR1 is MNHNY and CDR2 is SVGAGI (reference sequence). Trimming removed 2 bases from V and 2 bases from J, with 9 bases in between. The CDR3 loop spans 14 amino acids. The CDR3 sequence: CASSYPTYQETQYF. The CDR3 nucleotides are TGTGCCAGCAGTTACCCGACCTATCAAGAGACCCAGTACTTC.

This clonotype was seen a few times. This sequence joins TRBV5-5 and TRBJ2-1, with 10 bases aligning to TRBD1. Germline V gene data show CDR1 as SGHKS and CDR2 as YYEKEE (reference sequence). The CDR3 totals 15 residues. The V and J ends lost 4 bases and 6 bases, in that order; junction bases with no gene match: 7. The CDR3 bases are TGTGCCAGCAGCCCGGGACAGGGGCGCATCAATGAGCAGTTCTTC. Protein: CASSPGQGRINEQFF. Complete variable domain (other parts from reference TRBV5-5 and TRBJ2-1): DAGVTQSPTHLIKTRGQQVTLRCSPISGHKSVSWYQQVLGQGPQFIFQYYEKEERGRGNFPDRFSARQFPNYSSELNVNALLLGDSALYLCASSPGQGRINEQFFGPGTRLTVL.

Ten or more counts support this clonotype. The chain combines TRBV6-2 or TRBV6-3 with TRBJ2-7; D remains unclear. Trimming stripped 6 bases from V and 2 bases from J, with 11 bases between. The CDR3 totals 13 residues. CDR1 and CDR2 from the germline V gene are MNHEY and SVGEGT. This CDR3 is CASSPTDTYEQYF. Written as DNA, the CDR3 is TGTGCCAGCAGCCCTACTGATACCTACGAGCAGTACTTC.

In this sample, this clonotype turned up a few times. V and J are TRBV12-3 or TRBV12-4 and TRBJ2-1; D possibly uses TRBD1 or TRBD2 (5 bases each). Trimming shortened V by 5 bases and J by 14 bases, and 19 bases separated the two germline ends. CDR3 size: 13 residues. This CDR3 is CASSPGLGVEKFF. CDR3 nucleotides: TGTGCCAGCAGTCCTGGACTGGGGGTAGAGAAGTTCTTC.

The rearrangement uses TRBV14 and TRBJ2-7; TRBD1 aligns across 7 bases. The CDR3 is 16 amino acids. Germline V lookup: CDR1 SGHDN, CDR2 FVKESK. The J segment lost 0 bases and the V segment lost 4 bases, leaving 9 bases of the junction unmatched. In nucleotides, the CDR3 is TGTGCCAGCAGCCGGGACCGGACAGGATACTCCTACGAGCAGTACTTC. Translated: CASSRDRTGYSYEQYF.

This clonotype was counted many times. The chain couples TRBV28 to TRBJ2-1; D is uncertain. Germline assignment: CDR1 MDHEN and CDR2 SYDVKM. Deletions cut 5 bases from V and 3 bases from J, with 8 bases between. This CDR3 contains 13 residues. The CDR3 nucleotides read TGTGCCAGCAGTACGACTGTCTACAATGAGCAGTTCTTC. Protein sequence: CASSTTVYNEQFF.